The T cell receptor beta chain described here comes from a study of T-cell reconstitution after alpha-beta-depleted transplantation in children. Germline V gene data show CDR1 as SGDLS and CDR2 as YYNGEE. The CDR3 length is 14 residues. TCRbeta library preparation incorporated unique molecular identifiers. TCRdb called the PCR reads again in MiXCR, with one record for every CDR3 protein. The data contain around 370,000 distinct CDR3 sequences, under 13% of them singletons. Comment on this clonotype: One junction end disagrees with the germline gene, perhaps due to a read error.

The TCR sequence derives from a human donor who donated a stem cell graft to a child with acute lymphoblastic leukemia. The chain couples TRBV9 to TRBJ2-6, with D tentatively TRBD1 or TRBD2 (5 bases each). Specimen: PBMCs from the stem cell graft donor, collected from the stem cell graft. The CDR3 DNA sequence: TGTGCCAGCTGCAGGGTGGCCGGGGCCAACGGCCTGACTTTC. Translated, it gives CASCRVAGANGLTF.